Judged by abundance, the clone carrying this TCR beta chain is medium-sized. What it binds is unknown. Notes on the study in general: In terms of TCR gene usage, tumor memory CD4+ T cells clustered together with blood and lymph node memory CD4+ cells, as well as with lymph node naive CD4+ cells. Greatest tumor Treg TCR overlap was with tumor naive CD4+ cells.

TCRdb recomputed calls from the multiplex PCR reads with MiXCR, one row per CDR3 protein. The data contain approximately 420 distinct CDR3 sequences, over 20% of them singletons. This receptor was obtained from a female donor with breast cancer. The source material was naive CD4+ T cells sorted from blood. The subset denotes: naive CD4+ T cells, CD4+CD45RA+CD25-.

CDR3 nucleotides: TGTGCCAGCAGTTTTAATCCACCGGGTTATGGCTACACCTTC. It is translated as CASSFNPPGYGYTF. The chain recombines TRBV12-3 or TRBV12-4 with TRBJ1-2; D is undetermined. This CDR3 is 14 amino acids long. V lost 3 bases and J 5 bases, leaving 13 bases between the germline ends.